This TCR beta chain was recovered during a study of blood T cell repertoires in COVID-19 (dated by TCRdb to between 2020 and 2021). The study in broad terms: Collaborator samples came from the United States, Italy and Spain and covered acute and convalescent phases of COVID-19. The sample metadata nearly always contained a de-identified subject ID, COVID-19 status, age in years and sex. The prospective study material was composed of cDNA or gDNA derived from T cells, B-cell-depleted T cells, or PBMCs. Samples were obtained from the ongoing ImmuneRACE study (first 160 participants) and from some 1,300 subjects provided by 6 global collaborators. The repertoires were released in a freely available public database intended as a resource for research on the immune response to SARS-CoV-2. Deeply sampled blood TCRbeta repertoires from subjects exposed to, actively infected with, or recovered from COVID-19 were included in the dataset. Where available, HLA class I and class II types were obtained from metadata supplied by the sample provider rather than from assay-based typing. General conclusions and limits of the study: How much clinical and demographic metadata was included differed by source and by participant, and the metadata was provided uncurated.

Notes on this clone: Its target antigen remains unknown. Base quality data are lacking; no much larger clone is found one base away.

TCRbeta CDR3 regions were amplified from genomic DNA using the immunoSEQ Assay, a bias-controlled multiplex PCR. The study's processing was this. The number of nucleated cells in each sample was estimated by amplification of reference gene primers within the assay. To quantify the absolute abundance of each unique TCRbeta CDR3 rearrangement, sequence reads were collapsed and filtered. For each sample, productive Simpson clonality was calculated as the square root of Simpson's diversity index across productive rearrangements. This immuneACCESS table, as held by TCRdb, lists in-frame sequences with V and J called but not all clones. Of the missing ones, under half trace to an unresolved V gene in checked studies; the others have no known cause. The V and J calls and clone size are taken from that table; D and trimming were inferred from the DNA. Counted in this sample were some 190,000 clones; 80% to 90% of them appeared once. The ten biggest clones cover around 19% of the sample.

From the cysteine up to the phenylalanine, the CDR3 has a length of 20 residues. The retained sequence is limited to the CDR3, 60 bases, with the frame set at the first base. V is pared back by 0 bases and J by 0 bases, with 21 bases lying between the germline termini. The germline V gene (reference sequence) gives CDR1 as LGHDT and CDR2 as YNNKEL. Whole blood was collected in K2EDTA tubes by collaborating institutions according to the institutions' own protocols. For TCRbeta analysis, collaborators shipped samples as frozen whole blood, isolated PBMCs, or DNA extracted from either of those sample types.

This receptor chain uses TRBV3-1 (or the pseudogene TRBV3-2) and TRBJ2-1, and the D gene may be TRBD2, 6 bases matching. Material: peripheral blood. This TCR was sampled from a human donor in a cohort sampled during active COVID-19. The CDR3 is CASSQDVGGEQQISYNEQFF. The DNA is TGTGCCAGCAGCCAAGATGTGGGCGGGGAGCAACAAATCTCCTACAATGAGCAGTTCTTC.